Here is one TCR beta chain with its context. Its antigen is undetermined. The record originates from a study of cytotoxic CD8 clonotypes in ibrutinib-treated CLL. Study summary: Treatment had run for a median roughly eleven months, range 6 to 36, when response samples were taken.

J was trimmed by 5 bases and V by 6 bases; bases with no gene match: 8. The CDR3 has 14 residues. Germline CDR1 reads KGHSH; CDR2 reads LQKENI. This table comes from immunoSEQ multiplex PCR, and its TCRdb copy is limited to in-frame clones, with some not included. The sample has 16,000 or so clones, around 63% seen once; the top ten hold about 18%. General study points: At ibrutinib response, clonality increased, and at progression it declined back toward baseline. Under therapy, public clonotypes either contracted or stayed stable, and they were uncommon.

Sequenced here: PBMCs, sampled before ibrutinib treatment. J is TRBJ2-5 and V is TRBV18, with 8 bases lining up with TRBD1. The TCR comes from a human donor with chronic lymphocytic leukemia. CDR3 nucleotides: TGTGCCAGCTCCACGACAGGGGTGGAGGAGACCCAGTACTTC. Residues: CASSTTGVEETQYF.